The TCR beta chain described here comes from a study of low-dose radiotherapy and immunotherapy resistance in tumors. Time point noted: after trial treatment. Noted treatment: LDRT plus nivolumab, ipilimumab, low-dose cyclophosphamide and aspirin (RACIN trial). CDR1 is SGHRS and CDR2 is YFSETQ in the germline V gene. Deletions cut 4 bases from V and 5 bases from J, with 15 bases between. This CDR3 has 15 amino acids. With TRAV- and TRBV-specific primers, first-strand cDNA was made, covering the alpha and beta chains. TCR amplification used 20 PCR cycles, a constant-region primer and a V-primer adapter. The isolated mRNA underwent amplification through in vitro transcription. TCRdb re-called the reads with MiXCR, one entry per CDR3 protein. The sample comprises some 100,000 distinct CDR3 sequences, more than 20% of which are singletons, and about 13% rests with the top ten. The sample holds many counts of this clonotype.

This receptor was obtained from a female donor with ovarian cancer. V and J are TRBV5-1 and TRBJ2-2; D call uncertain. This sample comprised PBMCs, obtained after low-dose radiotherapy plus immunotherapy. CDR3 sequence reads: CASSPDVGITGELFF. CDR3 nucleotide sequence: TGCGCCAGCAGCCCGGACGTAGGGATAACCGGGGAGCTGTTTTTT.